This record covers a single T cell receptor (beta chain). This sample is drawn from a study of control samples from healthy donors and cancer patients. CDR3 length: 17 residues. V lost 1 base, J lost 4 bases, and 12 bases stayed unmatched. Germline loops: CDR1 LGHDT, CDR2 YNNKEL (reference sequence). Clones were sequenced by immunoSEQ multiplex PCR, and TCRdb holds only the in-frame ones, with some missing. The sample has around 95,000 clones, roughly 90% seen once; the top ten hold over 15%. The material sequenced was blood. The receptor comes from a woman aged 45-60 years in good health. The chain has TRBV3-1 (or the pseudogene TRBV3-2) and TRBJ1-2; 7 bases are a match to TRBD1. The CDR3 coding sequence is TGTGCCAGCAGCCAAGGCGCGACTTATCGACAGGGCTATGGCTACACCTTC. Protein product: CASSQGATYRQGYGYTF.